These T cell receptor beta chains were read from a single sample in a study of early T cells in non-severe SARS-CoV-2 infection. TCRdb called the 5' RACE reads again in MiXCR, with one record for every CDR3 protein. The repertoire holds around 62,000 distinct CDR3 sequences, with around an eighth as singletons. Sequences were obtained from whole blood. All receptors come from an adult who was a healthcare worker with PCR-confirmed SARS-CoV-2 infection or an uninfected control (not recorded which). Each CDR3 is given with its conserved first and last residue. Each record gives: J gene, V gene, clone size, CDR3 protein. A clone size is listed for some rows: how often the clone was seen (once, few, many), or a class if it is expanded.

>TRBJ2-7|TRBV13|few
CATRPPNRRYEQYF
>TRBJ2-1|TRBV20-1|few
CSASRGGTYNEQFF
>TRBJ2-3|TRBV6-1|few
CASSEASGRSPDTQYF
>TRBJ1-1|TRBV20-1|many
CSARRDRLDTEAFF
>TRBJ2-7|TRBV5-1|-
CASSFTGSYEQYF
>TRBJ1-5|TRBV28|many
CASSERGQPQHF
>TRBJ2-1|TRBV5-1|many
CASSPGLAGTFGLDNEQFF
>TRBJ1-4|TRBV2|few
CASSQSGQPTNEKLFF
>TRBJ1-1|TRBV5-1|once
CASSPSGDPNTEAFF
>TRBJ2-5|TRBV3-1|many
CASSHPGRASETQYF